These T cell receptor beta chains were read from a single sample in a study of identical twins. TCRdb used MiXCR to reprocess the 5' RACE reads, holding one entry per CDR3 protein. The repertoire holds some 730,000 distinct CDR3 sequences, roughly 18% seen once, with about 12% in the top ten. The same specimen was also included in a second study, on T cells expressing NK-cell markers.

What was sequenced was PBMCs. Receptor source: a woman under 30 in good health. Both conserved end residues are trimmed from each CDR3. The order of the fields is D gene, CDR3 length, V gene, CDR3 protein. The D gene is left open where the match is weak.

TRBD2 | 12 | TRBV20-1 | SASDSGGHNEQF
NA | 10 | TRBV6-5 | ASCQLGRTQY
NA | 10 | TRBV20-1 | SGRVFDYGYT
NA | 15 | TRBV12-5 | ASVPPLPGTERNEQF
NA | 10 | TRBV5-1 | ASSLDPSEQY
TRBD1 | 11 | TRBV29-1 | SVSGGTNEKLF
NA | 11 | TRBV20-1 | SARKIGGLLAF
NA | 12 | TRBV5-6 | ASNRGLAKNIQY
NA | 10 | TRBV7-2 | ASSPHGRALH
NA | 12 | TRBV5-1 | ASTGTPNTGELF
TRBD2 | 14 | TRBV25-1 | ASSGEQRGGSYEQY
TRBD1 | 11 | TRBV12-3/TRBV12-4 | ASGTGHQETQY
NA | 13 | TRBV5-1 | ASSLGGREVGGYT
NA | 10 | TRBV30 | AWSGNGNTIY
NA | 12 | TRBV10-1 | ASSESGRADTQY
TRBD1 | 9 | TRBV20-1 | SALGQSEAF
NA | 11 | TRBV20-1 | SVRRGTGQPQH
NA | 12 | TRBV30 | AWSRTQTRQDQY
NA | 11 | TRBV7-2 | ASSSPPIYEQY
NA | 13 | TRBV20-1 | SARSSQGFTYEQY
TRBD2 | 10 | TRBV20-1 | SAPGGGYEQY
TRBD1 | 13 | TRBV6-1 | ASSQQGEGNQPQH
NA | 10 | TRBV10-3 | AISNRAFEQY
TRBD1 | 12 | TRBV6-4 | ASGDRGAARELF
TRBD2 | 14 | TRBV20-1 | SIPRWGGPYTGELF
TRBD1 | 13 | TRBV20-1 | SARDPQGSQETQY
NA | 11 | TRBV7-2 | ASSLDDAATQY
NA | 14 | TRBV21-1 | ASSPSWLGARNEQY
NA | 11 | TRBV6-2/TRBV6-3 | ASSYSRVYEQY
TRBD1 | 9 | TRBV20-1 | SARRGLEAF
NA | 12 | TRBV5-1 | ASSLEPRGPSAF
TRBD1 | 14 | TRBV20-1 | SAISPGTGGPDTQY
NA | 14 | TRBV4-3 | ASSPPLGSHTGELF
NA | 11 | TRBV6-2/TRBV6-3 | ASSYLAGSEQF
TRBD1 | 12 | TRBV20-1 | SASDRGRGDTQY
TRBD1 | 14 | TRBV10-3 | AIRGQGSDMANVLT
NA | 14 | TRBV7-9 | ASSVMSGQRSYEQY
NA | 15 | TRBV5-1 | ASSLGFVGRPSETQY
NA | 13 | TRBV20-1 | SAREVLTTYNEQF
NA | 12 | TRBV20-1 | SARGDRRTNEQF
NA | 12 | TRBV5-6 | ASSLGDTIYEQY
TRBD1 | 12 | TRBV7-9 | ASSLGQGRYGYT
NA | 9 | TRBV7-6 | ASSLALKQF
NA | 12 | TRBV7-9 | ATAGSRENSPLH
NA | 12 | TRBV10-2 | ASTSTGYTDTQY
NA | 10 | TRBV29-1 | SVSDWQETQY
NA | 13 | TRBV12-3/TRBV12-4 | ASSKRGGLDQPQH
NA | 14 | TRBV2 | ASGTRGDTSTDTQY
TRBD2 | 13 | TRBV6-5 | ASSWAATSGYEQY
TRBD1 | 15 | TRBV4-1 | ASSHAEGAASYNEQF
NA | 14 | TRBV20-1 | SASPGAGAANYGYT
NA | 13 | TRBV6-5 | ASSYSGHSTDTQY
TRBD1 | 12 | TRBV20-1 | SANRGGLVYEQY
TRBD2 | 14 | TRBV7-2 | ASTPWSGRTYNEQF
TRBD1 | 13 | TRBV10-3 | AISDRDSMNTEAF
NA | 13 | TRBV20-1 | SARDLVLAGETQY
NA | 12 | TRBV6-2/TRBV6-3 | ASSRPGGNTEAF
TRBD1 | 13 | TRBV7-2 | ASSLWGQGGNEQF
TRBD2 | 11 | TRBV20-1 | SAPTSFYNEQF
TRBD1 | 14 | TRBV12-3/TRBV12-4 | ASSFLPGTGNYEQY